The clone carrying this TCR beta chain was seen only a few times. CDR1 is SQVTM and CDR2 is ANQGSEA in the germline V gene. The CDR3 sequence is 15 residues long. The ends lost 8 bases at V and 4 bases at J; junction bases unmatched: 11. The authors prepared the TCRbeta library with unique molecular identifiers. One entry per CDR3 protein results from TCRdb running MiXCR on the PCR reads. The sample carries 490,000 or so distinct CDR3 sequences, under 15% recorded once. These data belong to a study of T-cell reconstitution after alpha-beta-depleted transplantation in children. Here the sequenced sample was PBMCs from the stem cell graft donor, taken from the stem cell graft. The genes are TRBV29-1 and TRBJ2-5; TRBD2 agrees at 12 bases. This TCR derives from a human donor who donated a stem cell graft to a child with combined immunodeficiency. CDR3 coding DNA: TGCAGCATACCACTAGCGGGAGGAGTCTTAGAGACCCAGTACTTC. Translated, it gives CSIPLAGGVLETQYF. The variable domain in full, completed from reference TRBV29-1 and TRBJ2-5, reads SAVISQKPSRDICQRGTSLTIQCQVDSQVTMMFWYRQQPGQSLTLIATANQGSEATYESGFVIDKFPISRPNLTFSTLTVSNMSPEDSSIYLCSIPLAGGVLETQYFGPGTRLLVL.